This T cell receptor (beta chain) was sequenced during a study of blood T cells in healthy people across ages (dated by TCRdb to between 2015 and 2017). Background for the entire study: In model experiments, template switching captured about one uniquely barcoded TCR beta cDNA molecule for every two T cells. Two additional independent replicas of 1 million unique cDNA reads from the same blood draw were analyzed for two donors (one aged 18 to 30 and one aged 80 or older). Four age groups were formed from the donors: young (average around 15 years), middle-aged (approximately 39), aged (roughly 56) and long-lived (approximately 78). Age-related changes in TCR beta repertoire diversity were measured in the study by deep sequencing normalized with unique cDNA molecular identifiers.

Preparation of the library involved 5' RACE. Sequencing took place on an Illumina HiSeq 2500. A second PCR of roughly 7 to 11 cycles was performed with a sample-barcoded 5' primer and a J-beta primer mix. A template-switch 5' adaptor carrying 12 random nucleotides introduced a unique molecular identifier onto each TCR beta cDNA molecule. At least 2.5 million CDR3-containing paired-end reads were obtained from each sample. First-strand cDNA synthesis was performed from all RNA using the Mint cDNA synthesis kit, with priming by a TRBC-specific oligonucleotide. After uracil-DNA glycosylase treatment, a first 18-cycle PCR used universal primers M1SS and BC2_uni_R on all cDNA. The paper's data handling went like this. Normalization of each sample was performed by random selection of 1 million high-quality reads, each carrying a distinct molecular identifier. Instead of being binned into consensus sequences, reads that shared molecular identifiers were thrown out. MiTCR, with a Q25 quality threshold and the strictest error-elimination algorithm, was used for CDR3 identification, clonotype clustering and error correction. A nonparametric unseen species model with Euler transformation was used to estimate a lower bound on total TCR beta diversity. TCRdb passed the public sequencing reads through fastp at Q25 and MiXCR, retaining productive beta sequences. Identical CDR3 protein sequences are pooled into one entry, listed with their most common genes and DNA. The V and J calls follow TCRdb's processing rather than the paper's. The sample has approximately 580,000 distinct CDR3 sequences on record, more than 20% of them singletons. Of the sample, roughly 9.4% falls within the top ten clones.

The 39 donors, aged 6 to 90 years, were systemically healthy Caucasian individuals from Russia. Around 9.8 milliliters of peripheral blood were collected from each donor into EDTA-treated Vacutainer tubes. Ficoll-Paque density-gradient centrifugation was used to isolate PBMCs, with at least 6 million per sample. Total RNA, at least 6 micrograms per sample, was extracted from PBMCs with Trizol reagent. For every donor, an aliquot of PBMCs went through flow cytometry to measure the percentages of naive CD45RAhigh/CD27high T cells. As encoded in the germline V gene (reference sequence), CDR1 is MNHEY while CDR2 is SMNVEV. There are 18 amino acids in the CDR3, from cysteine to phenylalanine inclusive. This entry keeps only the CDR3 DNA: 54 bases, framed from base 1. V is trimmed back by 5 bases and J by 4 bases, and the junction contains 18 bases that no gene match accounts for. Of note for this clonotype: Its target antigen remains unknown. The record has no base qualities; no much larger clone is one base away.

Study-wide findings and limitations: As age increased, observed TCR beta diversity per million T cells dropped in a roughly linear way, and a significant reduction was already evident by age about 40. Because profiling used bulk unsorted PBMCs, naive and antigen-experienced compartments could not be compared conclusively. Donor CMV infection status was unknown, potentially confounding age-related changes in expanded clonotypes. Estimates of total diversity from one million sequenced T cells were regarded as lower bounds and underestimates. Compared with the aged group, the long-lived group had more naive CD4+ T cells, fewer expanded clones and increased TCR diversity, suggesting age selection. There was a strong correlation between observed TCR beta diversity and the percentage of naive T cells measured by flow cytometry.

This sample was also put to use in a study of T cells of mothers and their children. The second study reports: Nine systemically healthy Caucasian individuals served as donors, namely three mothers together with their six children. cDNA synthesis used all of the extracted RNA, with roughly 1.5 ug of RNA in each 15 ul reaction. In the second PCR, the M1S primer added sample barcodes and 2-4 random nucleotides. Each mother yielded over 8.5 million TCR beta CDR3 reads and each child some 3 million reads. Thymic selection shapes the output of TCR recombination in a similar way in related and unrelated pairs, and inherited differences have a minor effect. Related mother-child pairs always showed normalized repertoire overlap that was slightly higher than in unrelated mother-child pairs, though the difference was never significant. Persistent microchimeric T cell clones were not detected, at a sensitivity of 95 to 100 clones per million clonotypes. In the study, deep NGS was used to compare the TCR beta repertoires of mothers and children, and features distinguishing related mother-child pairs from unrelated individuals were sought. Mothers averaged roughly 40 +/- 4 years of age and children averaged roughly 10 +/- 4 years. After adapter ligation was performed with NEBNext reagents, the libraries were sequenced on an Illumina HiSeq 2000 with 100+100 nt paired-end reads. To prevent cross-contamination, the mother and child libraries were prepared one month apart and sequenced in separate runs. Each donor had between about 450,000 and 2,300,000 distinct TCR beta clonotypes identified. Naive TCR beta clonotypes were estimated from low-frequency clonotypes matched to each donor's FACS-determined naive share, without sorting.

The specimen was blood. The clonotype comes from a boy aged 10-17 years in good health. Recombination joined TRBV27 with TRBJ2-3; 7 of the junction bases match TRBD2. The nucleotide sequence reads as follows: TGTGCCAGCAGTATCCGGGACGGTGGACTAGGAGGCCCAGATACGCAGTATTTT. Translation gives CASSIRDGGLGGPDTQYF.